The present T cell receptor beta chain was sequenced within a study of blood T cell repertoires in COVID-19. The CDR3 contains 16 residues. CDR1 and CDR2 from the germline V gene are MDHEN and SYDVKM. With V trimmed by 4 bases and J by 8 bases, 9 bases remained unmatched. Measured with immunoSEQ multiplex PCR; TCRdb has only the in-frame clones, and not every one. The sample includes roughly 180,000 clones, roughly 79% seen only once; the top ten take 9.5% to 12%. Sequencing was done on a sample of peripheral blood. The receptor was isolated from a middle-aged woman with COVID-19, enrolled during active disease. The genes are TRBV28 and TRBJ2-1, with 12 bases that match TRBD2. The CDR3 loop is CASSSSGTSGFDEQFF. The CDR3 DNA is TGTGCCAGCAGTTCGTCCGGGACTAGCGGGTTCGATGAGCAGTTCTTC.